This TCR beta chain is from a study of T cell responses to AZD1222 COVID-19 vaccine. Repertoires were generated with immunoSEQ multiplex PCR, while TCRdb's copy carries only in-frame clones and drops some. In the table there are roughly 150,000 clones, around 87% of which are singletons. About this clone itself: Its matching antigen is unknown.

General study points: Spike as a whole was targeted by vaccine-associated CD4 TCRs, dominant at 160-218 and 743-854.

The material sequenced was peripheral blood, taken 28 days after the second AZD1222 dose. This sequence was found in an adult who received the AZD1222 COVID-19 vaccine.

The CDR3 DNA sequence: TGTGCCTGGAGTGTTAAGGGGATGGAGGAAAAACTGTTTTTT. Its translation: CAWSVKGMEEKLFF. The V and J genes are TRBV30 and TRBJ1-4, with a weak D call TRBD1 (5 bases). V was cut by 0 bases and J by 8 bases, with 13 bases left in between. The germline gives CDR1 GTSNPN, CDR2 SVGIG (reference sequence). This CDR3 contains 14 residues. The whole variable domain, filled in from reference TRBV30 and TRBJ1-4, reads SQTIHQWPATLVQPVGSPLSLECTVEGTSNPNLYWYRQAAGRGLQLLFYSVGIGQISSEVPQNLSASRPQDRQFILSSKKLLLSDSGFYLCAWSVKGMEEKLFFGSGTQLSVL.